The 4 T cell receptor beta chains given below trace back to one sample, sequenced in a study of metastatic and nonmetastatic thyroid tumors. MiXCR reprocessed the PCR reads for TCRdb. Seen here are 6,600 or so clones, under 35% observed once, and the top ten hold approximately 15%. Thyroid surgery was preceded by no treatment in any patient. Sequencing was carried out using adjacent normal tissue. The receptors were sampled from a male donor with papillary thyroid cancer or a benign thyroid nodule (not recorded which). Some clones in this sample may be carry-over from other donors' samples.

In its sample, this clone ranks as medium-sized. This chain links TRBV20-1 with TRBJ2-7; TRBD1 matches at 9 bases. This CDR3 region has 14 residues. The V segment lost 7 bases and the J segment 0 bases; nucleotides outside the gene matches: 7. Germline assignment: CDR1 DFQATT and CDR2 SNEGSKA (reference sequence). The CDR3 spells CSGVPGQGSYEQYF. CDR3 nucleotides: TGCAGTGGGGTCCCGGGACAGGGCTCCTACGAGCAGTACTTC.

The chain recombines TRBV11-1 with TRBJ2-3, with 8 positions matching TRBD1. This CDR3 spans 16 amino acids. The V gene's germline CDR1 is SGHAT and CDR2 FQDESV (reference sequence). J gave up 4 bases and V 2 bases, and 8 bases lay outside the gene matches. CDR3 amino acids: CASSLTGTGLADTQYF. The CDR3 DNA reads TGTGCCAGCAGCTTAACCGGGACAGGTCTCGCAGATACGCAGTATTTT. Using reference TRBV11-1 and TRBJ2-3 for the parts outside the CDR3, the full variable domain is EAEVAQSPRYKITEKSQAVAFWCDPISGHATLYWYRQILGQGPELLVQFQDESVVDDSQLPKDRFSAERLKGVDSTLKIQPAELGDSAMYLCASSLTGTGLADTQYFGPGTRLTVL.

Details on this clone: Just one base apart from a much larger clone, this may be a read error. J is TRBJ2-1 and V is TRBV7-3, with 8 bases aligning to TRBD1. Germline V gives CDR1 SGHTA, CDR2 FQGTGA. V lost 5 bases to trimming and J lost 9 bases; unmatched junction nucleotides: 9. This CDR3 contains 14 residues. Here the CDR3 reads CASSPVTGVSEQFF. CDR3 bases: TGTGCCAGCAGCCCAGTGACAGGGGTTAGTGAGCAGTTCTTC.

This clone has only a few counts. The rearrangement links TRBV12-3 or TRBV12-4 to TRBJ1-4; the D is unclear. The CDR3 covers 12 residues. V lost 9 bases, J lost 13 bases, and 18 bases lay in between. CDR3 DNA: TGTGCCAGTGGCGACACCCGGTGGGTACTGTTTTTT. Translating gives CASGDTRWVLFF.